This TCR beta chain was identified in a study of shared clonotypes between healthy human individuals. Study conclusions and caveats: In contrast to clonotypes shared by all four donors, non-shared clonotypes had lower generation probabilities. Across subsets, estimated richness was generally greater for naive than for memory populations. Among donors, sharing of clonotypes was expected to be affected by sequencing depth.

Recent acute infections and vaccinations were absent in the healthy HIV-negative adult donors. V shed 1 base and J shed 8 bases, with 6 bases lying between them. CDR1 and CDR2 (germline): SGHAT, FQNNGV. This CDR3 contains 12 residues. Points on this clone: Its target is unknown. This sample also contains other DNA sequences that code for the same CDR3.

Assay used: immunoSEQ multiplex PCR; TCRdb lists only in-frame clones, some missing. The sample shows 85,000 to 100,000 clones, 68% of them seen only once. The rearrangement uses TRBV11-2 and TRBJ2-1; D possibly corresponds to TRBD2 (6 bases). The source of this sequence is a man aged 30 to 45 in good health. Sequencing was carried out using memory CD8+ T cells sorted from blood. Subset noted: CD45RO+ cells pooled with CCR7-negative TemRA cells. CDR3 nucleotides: TGTGCCAGCAGCTTAGGGGGGGATGAGCAGTTCTTC. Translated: CASSLGGDEQFF.